Below are 10 T cell receptor beta chains sequenced from a single sample in a study of T cells expressing NK-cell markers. TCRdb re-called the 5' RACE reads and shows each CDR3 protein once, DNA omitted. Its clone listing holds more than 400,000 distinct CDR3 sequences. Sample: blood T cells: a sorted CD56 or NKG2C T cell subset, CD4+ or CD8+ T cells, or bulk PBMC T cells (not recorded which). These TCRs come from a woman between 18 and 75 years old in good health.

The chain has TRBV7-9 and TRBJ2-5; TCRdb calls TRBD2, which cannot be checked without DNA. Germline CDR1 and CDR2: SEHNR and FQNEAQ (reference sequence). The CDR3 is made up of 13 amino acids. CDR3 region: CASEMGGKETQYF.

This sequence joins TRBV20-1 and TRBJ1-5. This CDR3 comprises 17 residues. The germline gives CDR1 DFQATT, CDR2 SNEGSKA (reference sequence). The CDR3 region is CSASSWQGRNSNQPQHF.

This rearrangement joins TRBV12-3 or TRBV12-4 to TRBJ1-1. This CDR3 has 13 residues. The CDR3 spells CASSLEGGSEAFF.

V gene TRBV12-3 or TRBV12-4 combines with J gene TRBJ2-1; TCRdb selects TRBD2, and the lack of DNA leaves this call unchecked. The CDR3 length is 11 residues. The CDR3 here is CAILLAGKQFF.

This chain uses TRBV11-2 with TRBJ2-1; as DNA is missing, the TRBD1 call by TCRdb cannot be tested. Per the germline V gene, CDR1 is SGHAT and CDR2 is FQNNGV. The CDR3 has 15 residues. CDR3 sequence: CASTPGQSSYNEQFF.

The chain recombines TRBV20-1 with TRBJ2-5; TCRdb selects TRBD1, and the lack of DNA leaves this call unchecked. The germline V gene encodes CDR1 DFQATT and CDR2 SNEGSKA (reference sequence). The CDR3 length is 15 residues. CDR3 residues: CSARSRGVGRETQYF.

The V and J genes are TRBV12-3 or TRBV12-4 and TRBJ2-7; TCRdb gives TRBD1 as the D gene, but with no DNA this cannot be confirmed. The CDR3 length is 11 residues. The CDR3 loop reads CASSSTGEQYF.

The chain recombines TRBV19 with TRBJ2-1; TCRdb returns TRBD1, unconfirmable since there is no DNA. The length of the CDR3 is 13 residues. Germline V gene sequence: CDR1 LNHDA, CDR2 SQIVND (reference sequence). The CDR3 region is CAIAGTGLAEQFF.

The V and J genes are TRBV10-3 and TRBJ2-1; TCRdb's D call, TRBD1, is unchecked because there is no DNA. Per the germline V gene, CDR1 is ENHRY and CDR2 is SYGVKD. The CDR3 totals 13 residues. The CDR3: CAISELVAAPQFF.

The rearrangement joins TRBV20-1 to TRBJ1-1; TCRdb selects TRBD1, and the lack of DNA leaves this call unchecked. This CDR3 region has 14 residues. Per the germline V gene, CDR1 is DFQATT and CDR2 is SNEGSKA (reference sequence). CDR3 protein: CSARPYRENTEAFF.